These 8 T cell receptor beta chains share one sample of origin, sequenced in a study of blood T cell repertoires in COVID-19. The method was immunoSEQ multiplex PCR; TCRdb's version includes in-frame clones alone and lacks a portion of them. The sample yields approximately 670,000 clones, 85% to 90% seen once. Sequenced material: peripheral blood. The receptor set was obtained from a woman aged 18-29 years with acute or convalescent COVID-19.

As concerns this clone: In the same sample, other DNA sequences code for this CDR3. This chain connects TRBV18 to TRBJ1-2, with 9 bases matching TRBD1. The CDR3 covers 15 residues. The germline gives CDR1 KGHSH, CDR2 LQKENI. The ends lost 3 bases at V and 3 bases at J; junction bases unmatched: 5. The CDR3 spells CASSPLDRGDYGYTF. The CDR3 DNA follows: TGTGCCAGCTCACCCCTTGACAGGGGGGACTATGGCTACACCTTC.

The chain recombines TRBV2 with TRBJ1-3; no definite D call. The V gene's germline CDR1 is SNHLY and CDR2 FYNNEI. The CDR3 has 10 residues. The V and J ends lost 8 bases and 3 bases respectively, with 2 bases between them. CDR3 coding DNA: TGTGCCAGCCTTGGAAACACCATATATTTT. Amino acid sequence: CASLGNTIYF.

This chain connects TRBV27 to TRBJ1-2; no clear D gene. The V end lost 2 bases, the J end lost 4 bases, and 14 bases lay between the germline ends. The CDR3 length is 15 residues. CDR1 is MNHEY, CDR2 SMNVEV, per germline (reference sequence). The CDR3 loop is CASSLTIRAGYGYTF. CDR3 nucleotides: TGTGCCAGCAGTTTAACGATACGGGCGGGCTATGGCTACACCTTC.

This sequence joins TRBV6-2 or TRBV6-3 and TRBJ2-5; TRBD2 matches 10 bases. J lost 7 bases, V lost 4 bases, and 6 bases had no gene match. This CDR3 comprises 14 residues. CDR1 is MNHEY and CDR2 is SVGEGT in the germline V gene. The CDR3 is CASSLAQRGGTQYF. CDR3 nucleotide sequence: TGTGCCAGCAGTTTAGCCCAGCGGGGGGGGACCCAGTACTTC.

The chain recombines TRBV12-5 with TRBJ1-4; D possibly corresponds to TRBD1 (6 bases). The germline V gene encodes CDR1 LGHNT and CDR2 FRNRAP. Trimming cost V 7 bases and J 8 bases, with 20 bases left between them. The CDR3 loop spans 15 amino acids. This CDR3 is CASATFGQTAEKLFF. The CDR3 coding sequence is TGTGCTAGTGCCACTTTTGGACAGACTGCGGAAAAACTGTTTTTT.

This clone was observed a few times. The chain couples TRBV3-1 (or the pseudogene TRBV3-2) to TRBJ1-1; 7 bases match TRBD1. There are 17 residues in the CDR3. V dropped 1 base and J dropped 1; count of bases not matched to a gene: 9. The germline V gene has CDR1 LGHDT and CDR2 YNNKEL (reference sequence). The CDR3 is CASSQVEGAVWNTEAFF. Here the CDR3 DNA reads TGTGCCAGCAGCCAAGTGGAGGGGGCTGTTTGGAACACTGAAGCTTTCTTT.

This chain uses TRBV9 with TRBJ1-3; 7 bases align to TRBD1. The germline V gene encodes CDR1 SGDLS and CDR2 YYNGEE. V shed 2 bases and J 0 bases; nucleotides not matched to a gene: 5. The CDR3 is made up of 16 amino acids. CDR3 residues: CASSVDRDTSGNTIYF. In DNA form, the CDR3 reads TGTGCCAGCAGCGTTGACAGGGACACCTCTGGAAACACCATATATTTT.

This clone was seen only a few times. The chain employs TRBV30 and TRBJ1-1; D is perhaps TRBD1 (6 bases). The germline CDR1 and CDR2 sequences are GTSNPN and SVGIG (reference sequence). V was cut by 0 bases and J by 5 bases, with 16 bases left in between. This CDR3 comprises 15 residues. The CDR3 bases are TGTGCCTGGAGTGTACACAGGGTCGGTCGGACTGAAGCTTTCTTT. It specifies CAWSVHRVGRTEAFF.